This T cell receptor beta chain was profiled in a study of T cell responses to AZD1222 COVID-19 vaccine. Study outcomes and limitations: Most donors were white British, females outnumbered males, and clonal diversity was possibly underestimated. Only five to seven AZD1222 recipients were seropositive at baseline. Two AZD1222 administrations were followed by greater Spike-specific TCR breadth and depth. Vaccine-related CD4 TCRs covered spike, predominating at 160-218 and 743-854.

Here immunoSEQ multiplex PCR was the method, and the copy in TCRdb shows in-frame clones only, minus some. The top ten clones hold about 7.1% of a sample with about 79,000 clones, around 90% of them seen once. Concerning this clone: Antigen unknown.

The receptor was isolated from an adult in good health. Sequences were derived from peripheral blood, sampled on day 0 of MenACWY control vaccination.

CDR3 nucleotide sequence: TGTGCCAGCAGCATACTAGCGGGGGGCCAAGAGACCCAGTACTTC. Translated, it gives CASSILAGGQETQYF. The chain carries TRBV7-9 and TRBJ2-5; 12 nucleotides line up with TRBD2. V lost 5 bases to trimming and J lost 1 base; unmatched junction nucleotides: 2. The CDR3 spans 15 residues. Germline CDR1 and CDR2: SEHNR and FQNEAQ (reference sequence).